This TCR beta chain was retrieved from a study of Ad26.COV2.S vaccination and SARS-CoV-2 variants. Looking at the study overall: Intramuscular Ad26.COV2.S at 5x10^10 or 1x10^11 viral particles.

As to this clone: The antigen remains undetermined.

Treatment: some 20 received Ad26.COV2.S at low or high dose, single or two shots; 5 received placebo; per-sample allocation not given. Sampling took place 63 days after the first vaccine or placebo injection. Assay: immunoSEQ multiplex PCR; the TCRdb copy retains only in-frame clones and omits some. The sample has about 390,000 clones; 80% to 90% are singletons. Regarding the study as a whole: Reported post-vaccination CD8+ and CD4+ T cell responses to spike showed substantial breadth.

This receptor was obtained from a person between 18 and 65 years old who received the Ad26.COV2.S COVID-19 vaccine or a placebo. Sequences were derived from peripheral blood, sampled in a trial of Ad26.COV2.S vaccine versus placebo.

This CDR3 reads CASSQERINYNEQFF. The CDR3 nucleotides read TGCGCCAGCAGCCAAGAACGGATAAACTACAATGAGCAGTTCTTC. The chain is built from TRBV4-1 and TRBJ2-1; D gene uncertain. Trimming cost V 0 bases and J 3 bases, with 9 bases left between them. This CDR3 comprises 15 residues. Germline CDR1 is MGHRA and CDR2 is YSYEKL.